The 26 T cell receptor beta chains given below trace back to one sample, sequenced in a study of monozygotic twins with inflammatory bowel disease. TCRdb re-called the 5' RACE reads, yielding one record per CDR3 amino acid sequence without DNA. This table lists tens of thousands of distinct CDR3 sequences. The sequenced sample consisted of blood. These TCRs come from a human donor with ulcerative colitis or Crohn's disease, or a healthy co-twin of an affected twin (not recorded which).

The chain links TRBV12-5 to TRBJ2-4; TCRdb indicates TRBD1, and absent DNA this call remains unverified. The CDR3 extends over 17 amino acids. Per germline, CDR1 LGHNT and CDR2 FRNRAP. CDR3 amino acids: CASGFRGWGQAKNIQYF.

The CDR3 sequence is CSASSASGDSDTQYF. The chain employs TRBV20-1 and TRBJ2-3; the TCRdb call, TRBD2, lacks DNA for checking. There are 15 residues in the CDR3. CDR1 and CDR2 from the germline V gene are DFQATT and SNEGSKA (reference sequence).

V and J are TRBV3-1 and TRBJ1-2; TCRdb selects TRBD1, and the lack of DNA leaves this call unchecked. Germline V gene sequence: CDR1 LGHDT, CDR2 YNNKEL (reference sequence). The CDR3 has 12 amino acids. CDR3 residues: CAALDTAYGYTF.

CDR3 residues: CASSEGGNRATDTQYF. The chain uses TRBV10-1 and TRBJ2-3; as DNA is missing, the TRBD1 call by TCRdb cannot be tested. The CDR3 is 16 amino acids. From germline, CDR1 is WNHNN and CDR2 SYGVQD (reference sequence).

This chain's CDR3 is CATRGRTSGGAGELFF. This chain connects TRBV24-1 to TRBJ2-2; TCRdb gives TRBD2 as the D gene, but with no DNA this cannot be confirmed. CDR3 size: 16 residues. The germline V gene encodes CDR1 KGHDR and CDR2 SFDVKD.

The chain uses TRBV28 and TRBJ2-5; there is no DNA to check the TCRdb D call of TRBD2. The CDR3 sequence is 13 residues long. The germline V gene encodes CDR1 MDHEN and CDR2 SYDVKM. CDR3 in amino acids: CASSLSGGETQYF.

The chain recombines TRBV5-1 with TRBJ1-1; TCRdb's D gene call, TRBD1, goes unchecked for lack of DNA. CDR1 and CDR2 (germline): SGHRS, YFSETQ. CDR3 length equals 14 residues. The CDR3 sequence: CASSLGAFRGEAFF.

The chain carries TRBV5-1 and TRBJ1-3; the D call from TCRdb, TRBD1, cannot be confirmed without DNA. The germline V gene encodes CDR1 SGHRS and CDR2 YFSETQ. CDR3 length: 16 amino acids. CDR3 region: CASSLYPGRSGNTIYF. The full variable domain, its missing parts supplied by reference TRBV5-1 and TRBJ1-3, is KAGVTQTPRYLIKTRGQQVTLSCSPISGHRSVSWYQQTPGQGLQFLFEYFSETQRNKGNFPGRFSGRQFSNSRSEMNVSTLELGDSALYLCASSLYPGRSGNTIYFGEGSWLTVV.

This CDR3 reads CSVEVDSPFIDGYTF. This chain uses TRBV29-1 with TRBJ1-2; TCRdb selects TRBD1, and the lack of DNA leaves this call unchecked. Per the germline V gene, CDR1 is SQVTM and CDR2 is ANQGSEA. CDR3 length equals 15 residues.

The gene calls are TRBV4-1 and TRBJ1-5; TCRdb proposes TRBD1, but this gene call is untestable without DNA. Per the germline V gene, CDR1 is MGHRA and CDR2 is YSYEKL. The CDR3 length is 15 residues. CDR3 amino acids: CASSQDRGSNQPQHF.

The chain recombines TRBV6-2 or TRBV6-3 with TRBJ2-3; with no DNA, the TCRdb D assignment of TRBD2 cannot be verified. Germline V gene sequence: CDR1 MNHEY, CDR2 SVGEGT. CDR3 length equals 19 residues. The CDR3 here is CASSPLLAGYSTGVDTQYF.

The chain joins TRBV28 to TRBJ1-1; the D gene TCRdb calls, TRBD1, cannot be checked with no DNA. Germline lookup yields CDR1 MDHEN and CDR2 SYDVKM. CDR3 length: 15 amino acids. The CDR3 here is CASSLSDRGTTEAFF.

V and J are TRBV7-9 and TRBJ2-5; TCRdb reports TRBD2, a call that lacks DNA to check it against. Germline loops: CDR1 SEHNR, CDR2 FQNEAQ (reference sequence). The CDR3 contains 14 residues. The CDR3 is CASSPRTSPETQYF.

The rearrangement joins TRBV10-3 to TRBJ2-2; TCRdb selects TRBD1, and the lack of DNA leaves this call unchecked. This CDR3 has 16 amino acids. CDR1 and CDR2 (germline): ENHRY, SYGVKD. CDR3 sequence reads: CAINERTGVGTGELFF.

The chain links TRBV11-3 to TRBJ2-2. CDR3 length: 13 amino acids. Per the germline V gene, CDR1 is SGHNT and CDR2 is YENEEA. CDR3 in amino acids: CASSLTNTGELFF. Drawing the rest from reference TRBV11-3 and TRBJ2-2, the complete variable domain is EAGVVQSPRYKIIEKKQPVAFWCNPISGHNTLYWYLQNLGQGPELLIRYENEEAVDDSQLPKDRFSAERLKGVDSTLKIQPAELGDSAVYLCASSLTNTGELFFGEGSRLTVL.

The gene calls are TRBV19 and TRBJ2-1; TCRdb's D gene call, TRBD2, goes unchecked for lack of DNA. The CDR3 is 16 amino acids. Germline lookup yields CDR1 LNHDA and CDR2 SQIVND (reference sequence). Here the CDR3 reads CASSKSPGLGYNEQFF. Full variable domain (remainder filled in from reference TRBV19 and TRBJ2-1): DGGITQSPKYLFRKEGQNVTLSCEQNLNHDAMYWYRQDPGQGLRLIYYSQIVNDFQKGDIAEGYSVSREKKESFPLTVTSAQKNPTAFYLCASSKSPGLGYNEQFFGPGTRLTVL.

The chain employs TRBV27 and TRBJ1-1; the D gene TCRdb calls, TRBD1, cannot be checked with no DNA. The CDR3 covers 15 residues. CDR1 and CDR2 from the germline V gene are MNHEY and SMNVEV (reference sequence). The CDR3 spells CASSLLGAGNTEAFF.

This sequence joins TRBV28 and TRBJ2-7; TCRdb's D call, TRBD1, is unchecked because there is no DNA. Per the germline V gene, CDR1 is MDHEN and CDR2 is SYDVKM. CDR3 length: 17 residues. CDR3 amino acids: CASSFILSDTSSYEQYF. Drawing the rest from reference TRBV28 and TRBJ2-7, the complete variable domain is DVKVTQSSRYLVKRTGEKVFLECVQDMDHENMFWYRQDPGLGLRLIYFSYDVKMKEKGDIPEGYSVSREKKERFSLILESASTNQTSMYLCASSFILSDTSSYEQYFGPGTRLTVT.

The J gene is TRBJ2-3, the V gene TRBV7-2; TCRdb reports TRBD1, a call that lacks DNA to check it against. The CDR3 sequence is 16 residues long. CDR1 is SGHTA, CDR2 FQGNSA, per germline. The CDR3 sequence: CASSLRDRGSRDTQYF.

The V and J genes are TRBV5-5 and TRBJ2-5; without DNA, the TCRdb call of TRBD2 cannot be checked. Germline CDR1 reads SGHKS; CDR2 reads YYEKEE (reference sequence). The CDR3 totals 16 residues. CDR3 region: CASSVLQLPTQETQYF.

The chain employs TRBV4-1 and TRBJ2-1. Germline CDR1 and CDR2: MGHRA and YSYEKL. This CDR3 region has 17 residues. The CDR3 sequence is CASSPQVSSDLYNEQFF.

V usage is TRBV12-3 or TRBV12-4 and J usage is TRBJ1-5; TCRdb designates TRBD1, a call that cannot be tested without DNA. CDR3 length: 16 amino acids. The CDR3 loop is CASSPADRGGNQPQHF.

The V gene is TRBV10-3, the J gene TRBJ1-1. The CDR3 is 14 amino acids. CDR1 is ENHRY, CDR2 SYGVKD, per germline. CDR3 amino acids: CAISVELSGTEAFF.

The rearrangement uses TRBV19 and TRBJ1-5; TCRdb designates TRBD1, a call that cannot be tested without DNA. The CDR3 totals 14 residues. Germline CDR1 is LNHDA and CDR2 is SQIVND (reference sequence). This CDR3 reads CASSIAAPGQPQHF. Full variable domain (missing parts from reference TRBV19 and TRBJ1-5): DGGITQSPKYLFRKEGQNVTLSCEQNLNHDAMYWYRQDPGQGLRLIYYSQIVNDFQKGDIAEGYSVSREKKESFPLTVTSAQKNPTAFYLCASSIAAPGQPQHFGDGTRLSIL.

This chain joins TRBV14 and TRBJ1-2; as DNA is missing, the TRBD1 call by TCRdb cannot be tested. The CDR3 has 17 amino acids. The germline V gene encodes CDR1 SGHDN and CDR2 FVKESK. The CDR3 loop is CASSQDLLRTGSYGYTF.

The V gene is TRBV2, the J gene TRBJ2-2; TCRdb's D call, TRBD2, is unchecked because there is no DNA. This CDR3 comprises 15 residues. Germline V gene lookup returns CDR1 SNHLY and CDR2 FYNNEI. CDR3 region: CASSAASGSPGELFF. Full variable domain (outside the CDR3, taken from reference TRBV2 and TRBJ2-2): EPEVTQTPSHQVTQMGQEVILRCVPISNHLYFYWYRQILGQKVEFLVSFYNNEISEKSEIFDDQFSVERPDGSNFTLKIRSTKLEDSAMYFCASSAASGSPGELFFGEGSRLTVL.